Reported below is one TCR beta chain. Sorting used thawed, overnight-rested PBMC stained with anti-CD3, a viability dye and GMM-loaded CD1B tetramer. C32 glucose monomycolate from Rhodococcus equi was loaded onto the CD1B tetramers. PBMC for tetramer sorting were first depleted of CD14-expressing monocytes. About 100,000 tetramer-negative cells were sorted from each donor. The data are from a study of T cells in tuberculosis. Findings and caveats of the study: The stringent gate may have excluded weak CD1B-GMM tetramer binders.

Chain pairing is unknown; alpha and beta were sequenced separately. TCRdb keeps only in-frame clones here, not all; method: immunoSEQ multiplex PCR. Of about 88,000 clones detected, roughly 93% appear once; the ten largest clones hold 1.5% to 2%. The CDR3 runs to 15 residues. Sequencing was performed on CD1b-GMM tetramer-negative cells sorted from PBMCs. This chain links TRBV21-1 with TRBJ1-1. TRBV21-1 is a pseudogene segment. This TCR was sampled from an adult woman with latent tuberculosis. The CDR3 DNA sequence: TGTGCCAGCAGCAAATCCGGCCGGAGGAACACTGAAGCTTTCTTT. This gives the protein CASSKSGRRNTEAFF.